This entry describes one TCR beta chain. The data were taken from a study of identifying expanded T cells in peripheral blood. Sequencing was performed with immunoSEQ multiplex PCR; in TCRdb, only in-frame clones are kept and a portion is missing. The data contain about 78,000 clones, roughly 86% of them seen just once; the ten biggest clones take up about 17%. The CDR3 runs to 14 residues. The germline V gene encodes CDR1 SGHNT and CDR2 YYREEE (reference sequence). With 3 bases clipped from V and 3 bases from J, the junction kept 2 bases outside the gene matches. Sequenced sample: blood. This clonotype originated in a person aged 18-70 years in good health. This chain uses TRBV5-4 with TRBJ1-4, with 7 bases matching TRBD1. The CDR3 nucleotides are TGTGCCAGCAGCTCGGGACAGTCTAATGAAAAACTGTTTTTT. Encoded protein: CASSSGQSNEKLFF.